This TCR beta chain was found in a study of OX40 agonist ivuxolimab in advanced cancers. The overall study: In this cohort, patients received ivuxolimab, an agonistic anti-OX40 (CD134) antibody. Participants, around 80% male, averaged around 60 years of age, ranging from about 20 to 79. Ivuxolimab doses were 0.01, 0.1, 0.3, 1.5, 3 or 10 mg/kg every 2 weeks. Study-level points and caveats: Among T cells, CD8+ cells averaged more expanded clones than CD4+ cells.

Note on this clone: Its antigen is not known.

Sequenced by immunoSEQ multiplex PCR; TCRdb stores in-frame clones only, minus some. This table has more than 70,000 clones, 80% to 90% appearing once. The clonotype comes from an adult with an advanced solid tumor such as melanoma, head and neck, liver or kidney cancer. The material sequenced was CD4+ or CD8+ T cells sorted from blood, taken in a trial of the OX40 agonist ivuxolimab.

DNA of the CDR3: TGCGCCAGCAGCCTAGGGACTAGCGGATATAACTACGAGCAGTACTTC. It specifies CASSLGTSGYNYEQYF. This chain connects TRBV5-1 to TRBJ2-7, with 11 bases fitting TRBD2. This CDR3 has 16 amino acids. Germline values: CDR1 SGHRS, CDR2 YFSETQ. Trimming removed 4 bases from V and 3 bases from J; junction bases left unmatched: 9.